One and the same sample provided the 31 T cell receptor beta chains below, sequenced in a study of cytomegalovirus exposure and HLA in healthy donors. PCR primers comprised 60 Vbeta and 13 Jbeta primers. Assay: immunoSEQ multiplex PCR; the TCRdb copy retains only in-frame clones and omits some. This repertoire shows 100,000 to 150,000 clones, 75% to 85% found once; its top ten account for 1%. The sequenced material came from PBMCs. The receptors shown here come from a man aged 40-55 years in good health and CMV-seronegative.

The rearrangement uses TRBV2 and TRBJ1-5, with D possibly being TRBD1 (6 bases). The CDR3 consists of 14 residues. The V end lost 7 bases, the J end lost 7 bases, and 17 bases lay between the germline ends. Per the germline V gene, CDR1 is SNHLY and CDR2 is FYNNEI. CDR3 residues: CASKRLAGVQPQHF. CDR3 sequence (DNA): TGTGCCAGCAAGCGGCTCGCAGGGGTCCAGCCCCAGCATTTT.

The chain recombines TRBV4-2 with TRBJ1-2; D remains ambiguous. V was pared by 1 base and J by 12 bases, with 15 bases between. Germline V gene lookup returns CDR1 LGHNA and CDR2 YNFKEQ. This CDR3 contains 13 residues. The CDR3 protein is CASSQGRTDPNTF. The CDR3, as DNA: TGTGCCAGCAGCCAAGGTCGGACTGATCCTAACACCTTC.

The rearrangement uses TRBV7-3 and TRBJ2-7; D not certain. Trimming took off 2 bases at V and 3 bases at J, with 8 bases between the two ends. The germline V gene has CDR1 SGHTA and CDR2 FQGTGA. This CDR3 comprises 13 residues. In DNA form, the CDR3 reads TGTGCCAGCAGCTTATATCCGGGCTACGAGCAGTACTTC. Translation: CASSLYPGYEQYF.

As for this clone: Different DNA sequences within this sample yield the same CDR3. This chain joins TRBV9 and TRBJ2-1; possibly TRBD2 for D (6 bases). With 0 bases removed from V and 1 base from J, the gap between germline ends came to 8 bases. This CDR3 is 15 amino acids long. Germline lookup yields CDR1 SGDLS and CDR2 YYNGEE. DNA for the CDR3: TGTGCCAGCAGCGTAGCGGGAGCGTCCTACAATGAGCAGTTCTTC. This codes for CASSVAGASYNEQFF.

In this sample, this clone turned up a few times. This rearrangement joins TRBV14 to TRBJ1-4; 8 nucleotides match TRBD1. In germline, CDR1 is SGHDN, CDR2 FVKESK. Germline trimming cut 4 bases from V and 8 bases from J; bases unmatched to any gene: 3. The CDR3 sequence is 13 residues long. CDR3 in DNA: TGTGCCAGCAGCCCCAGACAGGGGGAAAAACTGTTTTTT. Amino acid sequence: CASSPRQGEKLFF.

The CDR3: CASRPGGLAAYNEQFF. The DNA of the CDR3 is TGTGCCAGTAGACCGGGGGGACTAGCGGCTTACAATGAGCAGTTCTTC. The chain joins TRBV19 to TRBJ2-1; 11 nucleotides agree with TRBD2. V shed 6 bases, J shed 4 bases, and the junction held 8 bases outside the gene matches. The V gene's germline CDR1 is LNHDA and CDR2 SQIVND (reference sequence). CDR3 length equals 16 residues.

This CDR3 is CASRPDRGVYGYTF. In DNA, the CDR3 is TGTGCCAGCAGGCCGGACAGGGGGGTCTATGGCTACACCTTC. The chain has TRBV6-5 and TRBJ1-2; 10 bases map to TRBD1. The CDR3 has 14 amino acids. V gave up 6 bases and J gave up 4 bases; unmatched junction bases: 5. Germline V CDR1 and CDR2: MNHEY, SVGAGI.

This clone occurred a few times. The chain uses TRBV5-1 and TRBJ2-3, with TRBD2 matching 9 bases. CDR3 size: 14 residues. CDR1 SGHRS and CDR2 YFSETQ come from the germline V gene. Trimming took 5 bases from V and 2 from J; bases not matched to a gene: 3. In DNA, the CDR3 is TGCGCCAGCAGGCTAGCGGGGTACACAGATACGCAGTATTTT. Translation gives CASRLAGYTDTQYF. Combining the CDR3 with reference TRBV5-1 and TRBJ2-3 gives the whole variable domain KAGVTQTPRYLIKTRGQQVTLSCSPISGHRSVSWYQQTPGQGLQFLFEYFSETQRNKGNFPGRFSGRQFSNSRSEMNVSTLELGDSALYLCASRLAGYTDTQYFGPGTRLTVL.

The chain couples TRBV5-1 to TRBJ1-2; TRBD1 agrees at 8 bases. Germline CDR1 is SGHRS and CDR2 is YFSETQ. The junction had 9 bases not matched to a gene; V was cut back by 3 bases and J by 8 bases. The CDR3 extends over 14 amino acids. In DNA, the CDR3 is TGCGCCAGCAGCTCAGGACAGGGTACTGACGGCTACACCTTC. The encoded protein is CASSSGQGTDGYTF.

This clone appeared a few times. This chain joins TRBV11-2 and TRBJ2-7; TRBD2 aligns across 9 bases. The trim removed 3 bases at V and 0 bases at J, leaving 9 bases unmatched. The CDR3 extends over 17 amino acids. Germline values: CDR1 SGHAT, CDR2 FQNNGV. Written as DNA, the CDR3 is TGTGCCAGCAGCTTTGCGGCTAGCGGGGTGACCTCCTACGAGCAGTACTTC. Translated, it gives CASSFAASGVTSYEQYF.

There are a few counts of this clone. CDR3 sequence reads: CASSFSPGQANSPLHF. The CDR3 nucleotides are TGTGCCAGCAGTTTTTCCCCGGGACAGGCGAATTCACCCCTCCACTTT. The gene calls are TRBV28 and TRBJ1-6, with TRBD1 matching 8 bases. This CDR3 comprises 16 residues. J lost 7 bases, V lost 3 bases, and 8 bases had no gene match. Germline lookup yields CDR1 MDHEN and CDR2 SYDVKM. The full variable domain, completed using reference TRBV28 and TRBJ1-6, is DVKVTQSSRYLVKRTGEKVFLECVQDMDHENMFWYRQDPGLGLRLIYFSYDVKMKEKGDIPEGYSVSREKKERFSLILESASTNQTSMYLCASSFSPGQANSPLHFGNGTRLTVT.

The V and J genes are TRBV27 and TRBJ1-5, with a weak D call TRBD1 (5 bases). Per germline, CDR1 MNHEY and CDR2 SMNVEV (reference sequence). The CDR3 has 13 amino acids. The V and J ends lost 3 bases and 5 bases respectively, with 8 bases between them. In nucleotides, the CDR3 is TGTGCCAGCAGTTTCAGGGTCCATCAGCCCCAGCATTTT. Translating gives CASSFRVHQPQHF.

V and J are TRBV2 and TRBJ1-4, with TRBD1 as a possible D gene (5 bases). Trimming took off 3 bases at V and 7 bases at J, with 12 bases between the two ends. The CDR3 consists of 14 residues. Germline lookup yields CDR1 SNHLY and CDR2 FYNNEI. CDR3 in amino acids: CASSDGGGAEKLFF. DNA of the CDR3: TGTGCCAGCAGTGATGGGGGAGGCGCTGAAAAACTGTTTTTT.

The rearrangement uses TRBV30 and TRBJ2-3; D unclear. The CDR3 is 11 amino acids. Germline lookup yields CDR1 GTSNPN and CDR2 SVGIG (reference sequence). V gave up 0 bases and J gave up 6 bases, with 4 bases separating them. The CDR3: CAWSVSDTQYF. The CDR3 DNA follows: TGTGCCTGGAGTGTCTCCGATACGCAGTATTTT.

The rearrangement links TRBV7-3 to TRBJ2-7, with D unclear. CDR1 SGHTA and CDR2 FQGTGA come from the germline V gene. V was shortened by 5 bases and J by 4 bases, with 12 bases between the two germline ends. The CDR3 spans 13 residues. The CDR3 reads CASSQNTGYEQYF. The CDR3 DNA sequence: TGTGCCAGCAGCCAAAACACGGGTTACGAGCAGTACTTC.

V gene TRBV6-5 combines with J gene TRBJ2-2, with 10 bases lining up with TRBD2. V trimming: 4 bases; J trimming: 8 bases; junction bases outside the gene matches: 7. Germline assignment: CDR1 MNHEY and CDR2 SVGAGI. This CDR3 has 15 residues. The CDR3 sequence: CASSFLAGEGGELFF. CDR3 nucleotide sequence: TGTGCCAGCAGTTTCCTAGCGGGGGAAGGGGGGGAGCTGTTTTTT.

This rearrangement joins TRBV28 to TRBJ1-5; the match to TRBD1 covers 7 bases. CDR3 length equals 14 residues. CDR1 is MDHEN and CDR2 is SYDVKM in the germline V gene. The trim removed 10 bases at V and 3 bases at J, leaving 9 bases unmatched. The CDR3 is CAISTGNPNQPQHF. DNA for the CDR3: TGTGCCATCTCGACAGGGAACCCCAATCAGCCCCAGCATTTT.

This clone was seen once. This chain uses TRBV15 with TRBJ2-7, with 8 bases that match TRBD1. The V segment lost 3 bases and the J segment 5 bases; nucleotides outside the gene matches: 9. The V gene's germline CDR1 is LNHNV and CDR2 YYDKDF (reference sequence). The CDR3 is made up of 15 amino acids. The CDR3 nucleotides are TGTGCCACCAGCAGGATGGACAGGGCAGGGGACGAGCAGTACTTC. This codes for CATSRMDRAGDEQYF.

The chain joins TRBV6-1 to TRBJ2-7, with 13 bases that match TRBD2. V lost 6 bases and J lost 4; bases outside the gene matches: 3. The CDR3 spans 14 residues. Germline lookup yields CDR1 MNHNS and CDR2 SASEGT. CDR3 sequence reads: CASRILAGGYEQYF. CDR3 sequence (DNA): TGTGCCAGCAGGATACTAGCGGGAGGGTACGAGCAGTACTTC.

The genes are TRBV7-2 and TRBJ1-4; 7 positions match TRBD1. In germline, CDR1 is SGHTA, CDR2 FQGNSA. This CDR3 comprises 13 residues. J was trimmed by 8 bases and V by 4 bases; bases with no gene match: 4. The CDR3 region has the DNA TGTGCCAGCAGCTCGGGACAGAAAGAAAAACTGTTTTTT. It encodes CASSSGQKEKLFF.

The chain has TRBV4-1 and TRBJ1-2; D gene ambiguous. Looked up from germline, CDR1 is MGHRA and CDR2 is YSYEKL. CDR3 length: 14 residues. Trimming shortened V by 0 bases and J by 1 base, and 6 bases separated the two germline ends. For the CDR3, the DNA is TGCGCCAGCAGCCAAGAACCCAGTAACTATGGCTACACCTTC. Protein sequence: CASSQEPSNYGYTF.

The chain links TRBV7-6 to TRBJ1-3; 9 positions match TRBD1. The length of the CDR3 is 14 residues. Germline loops: CDR1 SGHVS, CDR2 FNYEAQ. The V segment lost 6 bases and the J segment 3 bases; nucleotides outside the gene matches: 3. In nucleotides, the CDR3 is TGTGCCAGCAGTCTGACAGGGGGTGGAAACACCATATATTTT. Protein sequence: CASSLTGGGNTIYF.

This chain connects TRBV30 to TRBJ1-1; D uncertain. Germline values: CDR1 GTSNPN, CDR2 SVGIG (reference sequence). Trimming left V 0 bases short and J 1 base short, with 6 bases between. The CDR3 contains 13 residues. The CDR3, as DNA: TGTGCCTGGAGTGTAACAAGGAACACTGAAGCTTTCTTT. Encoded protein: CAWSVTRNTEAFF.

The J gene is TRBJ2-7, the V gene TRBV7-9, with a possible D match to TRBD2 (6 bases). From germline, CDR1 is SEHNR and CDR2 FQNEAQ (reference sequence). Trimming left V 5 bases short and J 4 bases short, with 12 bases between. The CDR3 consists of 13 residues. The chain's CDR3 is CASSTYSGYEQYF. CDR3 DNA: TGTGCCAGCAGCACGTATAGCGGTTACGAGCAGTACTTC.

The gene calls are TRBV27 and TRBJ2-5; 8 bases align to TRBD1. Germline values: CDR1 MNHEY, CDR2 SMNVEV (reference sequence). V was clipped by 5 bases and J by 4 bases; unmatched bases: 12. CDR3 length: 16 amino acids. The CDR3 reads CASSPKTGVAAETQYF. The CDR3 nucleotides are TGTGCCAGCAGTCCAAAGACAGGGGTCGCCGCAGAGACCCAGTACTTC.

V and J are TRBV5-1 and TRBJ2-3, with D hard to call. Germline V CDR1 and CDR2: SGHRS, YFSETQ. Trimming removed 0 bases at V and 0 bases at J, with 11 bases between. The CDR3 spans 16 residues. The CDR3 loop is CASSLGIDTSTDTQYF. The DNA for the CDR3 is TGCGCCAGCAGCTTGGGGATCGACACTAGCACAGATACGCAGTATTTT.

This clone was counted between two and nine times. This chain joins TRBV7-2 and TRBJ1-3; 7 nucleotides line up with TRBD1. The germline gives CDR1 SGHTA, CDR2 FQGNSA. Germline trimming cut 5 bases from V and 4 bases from J; bases unmatched to any gene: 2. The CDR3 runs to 13 residues. In nucleotides, the CDR3 is TGTGCCAGCAGCCCGGGACAGGGAAACACCATATATTTT. Its protein is CASSPGQGNTIYF.

This clone was seen more than once but under ten times. J is TRBJ1-1 and V is TRBV5-1; D is undetermined. The CDR3 sequence is 13 residues long. Germline CDR1 reads SGHRS; CDR2 reads YFSETQ. V lost 0 bases, J lost 1 base, and 4 bases lay in between. In nucleotides, the CDR3 is TGCGCCAGCAGCTTGGCCCAGAACACTGAAGCTTTCTTT. This codes for CASSLAQNTEAFF.

This clone was detected only once. The rearrangement links TRBV6-1 to TRBJ1-5; TRBD1 might be the D (5 bases). The CDR3 sequence is 15 residues long. Trimming took off 8 bases at V and 3 bases at J, with 17 bases between the two ends. Germline CDR1 reads MNHNS; CDR2 reads SASEGT. CDR3 bases: TGTGCCAGCGGGGCAATGGTCACAACCAATCAGCCCCAGCATTTT. Protein sequence: CASGAMVTTNQPQHF.

The chain recombines TRBV7-2 with TRBJ2-7; 8 nucleotides align to TRBD2. This CDR3 comprises 14 residues. Germline assignment: CDR1 SGHTA and CDR2 FQGNSA. The V gene end was trimmed by 5 bases and the J gene end by 8 bases; junction bases not matched to a gene: 11. CDR3 nucleotide sequence: TGTGCCAGCAGCACCGCTAGCGGGCTAGGGCAGCAGTACTTC. Translating it yields CASSTASGLGQQYF.

This chain joins TRBV5-1 and TRBJ2-1, with TRBD1 identical over 8 bases. The V gene end was trimmed by 0 bases and the J gene end by 0 bases; junction bases not matched to a gene: 11. Germline CDR1 and CDR2: SGHRS and YFSETQ. The CDR3 contains 19 residues. The CDR3 region is CASSLEQGVQFSSYNEQFF. The CDR3 region has the DNA TGCGCCAGCAGCTTGGAACAGGGGGTCCAATTCAGCTCCTACAATGAGCAGTTCTTC.